This T cell receptor beta chain was obtained from a study of cytomegalovirus exposure and HLA in healthy donors (TCRdb year 2017). For context, the study as a whole: An earlier analysis of approximately 640 of the donors reported 250 to 300 Gb of sequence data and about 100 million unique TCR beta sequences from about 179 million T cells. Roughly 300 gigabases of sequencing data and 70 million to 100 million unique TCR sequences made up an early release that covered several hundred HLA-typed donors. Of the 300 to 500 genotyped donors, over 80% were placed in the genetic ancestry cluster associated with self-reported Caucasian donors. The aim of the study was to test whether cataloging public T cell receptors could identify signatures of past pathogen exposure. The T cell repertoires of 700 or so subjects were profiled by immunosequencing and related to cytomegalovirus serostatus. A separate validation cohort of 100 to 150 different subjects was used in addition to the roughly 670-subject first cohort. To predict cytomegalovirus infection status, the study brought together high-throughput TCR immunosequencing, statistical association of individual TCRs with disease status, and machine learning. To study patterns of TCR occurrence, a later analysis re-analyzed previously published TCR beta repertoires from several hundred donors and added high-resolution HLA genotyping. Rather than using new phenotypic data, the later analysis identified candidate immune exposures from TCR beta sequences and from how often those sequences occurred across donors. An earlier analysis of about 600 of the donors used high-throughput TCR beta sequencing to judge whether each TCR beta V gene segment behaved as functional or pseudogenic. Donor age, sex, ethnicity and CMV serostatus were compiled alongside the repertoire data. A later genetic analysis took genome-wide SNP genotypes for 398 of the 666 donors and used that subset as a discovery cohort. Every discovery cohort repertoire had been produced on one sequencing platform. HLA typing included class I and class II loci at four-digit resolution. Typing coverage differed by locus: A, B, C, DRB1 and DQB1 were typed in roughly 629-630 donors, DQA1 in about 500, DPA1 in 600 to 610, and DPB1 in roughly 470. Because of strong linkage in the cohort, a handful of DR-DQ haplotypes were treated as single units for association and clustering. Among about 390 genotyped donors of the cohort, an average of roughly 240,000 unique TCR beta nucleotide sequences were sequenced per donor, roughly 18% of them non-productive.

On this clone: Its cognate antigen has yet to be identified. There are no base qualities to consult, and no much larger clone falls within one base.

The library was built by means of the immunoSEQ multiplex PCR assay. For the multiplex PCR, a mixture combining 60 forward primers for TCR Vbeta segments and 13 reverse primers for TCR Jbeta segments was used. Amplification of the CDR3 region of rearranged TCR beta genes was performed with a multiplex PCR assay on genomic DNA. On the Illumina HiSeq System, the amplified TCR beta libraries were sequenced as 87-base-pair reads. Per the authors' processing: A later analysis tallied roughly 80 million unique TCR beta chains across the 666 repertoires, and around 9.9 million of those chains were shared by two or more donors. Raw reads were error-corrected and collapsed into unique sequences with a nearest-neighbor algorithm that merged closely related sequences to remove PCR and sequencing errors. CDR3 sequences were aligned to IMGT reference sequences to assign V, D and J gene segments. For a sequence to be retained, a match of at least six nucleotides was required to both a V gene segment and a J gene segment. A rearrangement counted as productive if the CDR3 had no stop codons and remained in frame with V and J, and every other rearrangement counted as non-productive. Following IMGT convention, CDR3 was defined as the stretch from the second conserved V-encoded cysteine to the conserved J-encoded phenylalanine. The earlier analysis of approximately 500 of the donors excluded sequences that lacked an unambiguous match to a single V gene segment. An earlier analysis of several hundred of the donors classified V segments as functional when productive rearrangements were above 56.7% and as segregating when the standard deviation between donors was above 5%. A statistical classification framework was built to diagnose cytomegalovirus status from the catalog of TCR beta chain sequences. A later analysis assigned V and J genes by comparing TCR nucleotide sequences with IMGT/GENE-DB human TR gene sequences. In a later analysis, CDR3 sequences and most-parsimonious VDJ recombination scenarios were assigned using the TCRdist pipeline. In a later analysis, every TCR beta chain was defined by the combination of its CDR3 amino acid sequence and its V-gene family, and reads without a unique V-gene family were dropped. As a way to deal with suspected cross-contamination and a sequencing artifact, a later analysis dropped over 550 nucleotide sequences that were highly shared and had low generation probability. A later analysis calculated a clonal expansion index for each public chain from normalized within-repertoire ranks of inferred template counts. In a later analysis, generation probabilities were computed with a VDJ recombination model fitted to out-of-frame rearrangements, and the resulting probabilities were checked against IGoR. Hypergeometric tests were used in a later analysis to score TCR-TCR, TCR-HLA and TCR-CMV co-occurrence, with a repertoire-size bias correction applied to the TCR pairs. False discovery rates were estimated in a later analysis by permuting HLA or CMV assignments 20 times. A later analysis grouped co-occurring TCRs with DBSCAN, adding TCRdist sequence similarity when clustering within HLA-allele-positive subsets. Repertoires with fewer than 30,000 or more than 120,000 public chains were left out of co-occurrence clustering, as were five repertoires with anomalous nucleotide sharing. Sourced from immuneACCESS, this table was stored by TCRdb with only in-frame sequences that have V and J called. A share of the clones is absent; for the studies checked, an unresolved V gene accounts for under half, and the remainder has no known explanation. V and J calls plus clone size are reproduced from that table; the DNA served to infer D and trimming. For this sample the table gives roughly 160,000 clones, of which 79% were detected only once. The ten largest clones add up to around 1.9% of the sample.

The cohort consisted of fewer than 700 healthy bone marrow donors. All cohort members were sampled while nominally healthy, although unrecorded immune exposures were likely present. The donor was CMV seronegative and belonged to the group of around 350 seronegative cohort members. A peripheral blood sample was provided by each donor, and peripheral blood mononuclear cells were used for TCR beta sequencing. Genomic DNA extraction from the blood cell samples was performed with the Qiagen DNeasy Blood Extraction Kit. What the authors observed across the whole study: According to a later analysis, most CMV-associated TCR beta chains appeared to be HLA-restricted, and the HLA associations seemed to be driven largely by CMV exposure. According to a later genetic analysis, donors in an Asian-associated ancestry cluster had fewer N-insertions in productive TCRs than the roughly 700-donor mean. Immune exposure information for the cohort was limited to CMV serostatus. The study listed 170 or so TCR beta chains as associated with cytomegalovirus. A group of highly shared sequence variants was considered likely to be a technical artifact of the sequencing pipeline. A later genetic analysis associated a missense DCLRE1C variant with V-gene and J-gene trimming of TCR beta chains, and an independent cohort replicated the association. This cohort had only TCR beta chains sequenced, and the lack of alpha or paired-chain data limited which features could be detected. Three of the identified cytomegalovirus-associated TCR beta chains were confirmed in vitro to be specific for cytomegalovirus antigens. Broadly in line with IMGT annotations, most TCR beta V segments showed up in productive rearrangements about 87% or about 30% of the time in an earlier analysis of 587 of the donors. Assigning TCR associations to individual alleles was difficult when HLA alleles, especially DR and DQ, strongly co-occurred. Specific HLA alleles were associated with over 15,000 TCR beta sequences at a false discovery rate of 0.05 in a later analysis. According to the authors, the approach could potentially be generalized to other disease states and immunological phenotypes. According to a later analysis, parvovirus B19, influenza, CMV and Epstein-Barr virus appeared linked to several top co-occurrence clusters. Across donors, most TCR sequences were observed very rarely, whereas some public TCRs were present in many individuals. The classifier was reported to diagnose cytomegalovirus status with high specificity and sensitivity in both the original cohort and the validation cohort. Because HLA typing was missing for some donors at each locus, association tests included only the typed subset. In a later analysis, HLA-associated TCR beta chains showed more clonal expansion and lower generation probabilities than non-associated chains that were equally common. In a later analysis, TCR association rates were found to vary across HLA loci, with the most associated TCRs seen for DRB1 alleles and the fewest for HLA-C alleles. The earlier analysis of fewer than 750 of the donors excluded 15 to 20 rarely observed V segments, including chromosome 9 orphons, because counts were too low. Presence/absence analyses assumed roughly uniform sequencing depth across donors, an assumption that may not hold. A further reported finding was that TCR beta sequences accurately predicted the HLA-A and HLA-B alleles for most subjects in the first cohort. Linkage disequilibrium might explain the correlated functional status among segregating V segments, but an unknown experimental factor could not be ruled out.

The receptor comes from a man aged 35-49 years in good health and CMV-seronegative. Source material: PBMCs.

The bases are TGTGCCAGCAGCTTAGAAACAGGCACCGGGGAGCTGTTTTTT. Translated, it reads CASSLETGTGELFF. This sequence uses TRBV7-9 and TRBJ2-2, with TRBD1 tentatively as D gene (5 bases match). The CDR1 and CDR2 encoded by the germline V gene (reference sequence) are SEHNR and FQNEAQ. V drops 1 base and J drops 4 bases, leaving 7 bases in between. The CDR3 spans 14 residues, from the cysteine through the phenylalanine. Only the CDR3 region is kept as DNA, spanning 42 bases read in frame from base 1.